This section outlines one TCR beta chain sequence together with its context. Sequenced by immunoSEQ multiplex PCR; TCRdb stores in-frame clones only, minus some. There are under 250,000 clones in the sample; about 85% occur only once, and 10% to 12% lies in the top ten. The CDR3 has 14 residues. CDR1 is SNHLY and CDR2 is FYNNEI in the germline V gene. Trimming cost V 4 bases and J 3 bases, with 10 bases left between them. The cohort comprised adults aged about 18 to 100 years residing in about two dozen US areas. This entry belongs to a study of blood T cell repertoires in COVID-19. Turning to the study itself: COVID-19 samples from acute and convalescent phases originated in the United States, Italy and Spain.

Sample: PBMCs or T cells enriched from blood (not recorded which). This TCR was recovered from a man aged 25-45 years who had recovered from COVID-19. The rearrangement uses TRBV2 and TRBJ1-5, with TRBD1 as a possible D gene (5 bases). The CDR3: CASSGPGFNQPQHF. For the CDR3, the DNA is TGTGCCAGCAGTGGTCCAGGGTTCAATCAGCCCCAGCATTTT.